The clone carrying this T cell receptor (beta chain) came up once. Its antigen is as yet unknown. Together with CD45RO+ cells, CCR7-negative CD45RA+ TemRA cells were included in CD8 memory. The data were obtained in a study of shared clonotypes between healthy human individuals. Study in general: Each donor had three CD4 naive, three CD4 memory, two CD8 naive and one CD8 memory plate.

Study-level results: Non-shared clonotypes had lower generation probabilities than those shared by all four donors.

The germline gives CDR1 SEHNR, CDR2 FQNEAQ (reference sequence). The CDR3 is 17 residues long. J was trimmed by 5 bases and V by 6 bases; bases with no gene match: 12. TCRdb keeps only in-frame clones here, not all; method: immunoSEQ multiplex PCR. The repertoire holds approximately 350,000 clones, with 90% to 98% as singletons. This sequence joins TRBV7-9 and TRBJ2-1; 11 bases are a match to TRBD2. This sequence was found in a man aged 30 to 39 in good health. Specimen: memory CD8+ T cells sorted from blood. Noted subset: CD45RO+ cells pooled with CCR7-negative TemRA cells. DNA for the CDR3: TGTGCCAGCAGTAGACCGGGACTAGCGGTCTCAAACAATGAGCAGTTCTTC. Its protein product is CASSRPGLAVSNNEQFF.